The entry below describes one TCR beta chain. V was clipped by 0 bases and J by 1 base; unmatched bases: 3. CDR3 length: 15 residues. Germline V lookup: CDR1 KGHSH, CDR2 LQKENI. These data come from a study of T cell changes during pregnancy in multiple sclerosis. Method: immunoSEQ multiplex PCR; TCRdb's copy keeps in-frame clones and lacks some. The table has 50,000 or so clones, approximately 92% seen once. The TCR comes from a female donor with multiple sclerosis, enrolled in a pregnancy study. The source was CD4+ T cells from peripheral blood mononuclear cells, collected in the third trimester of pregnancy. The V call is TRBV18, the J call TRBJ2-7; TRBD1 aligns across 7 bases. CDR3 residues: CASSPPEQGSYEQYF. The DNA of the CDR3 is TGTGCCAGCTCACCACCGGAACAGGGGTCCTACGAGCAGTACTTC.